This T cell receptor (beta chain) was identified during a study of cytomegalovirus exposure and HLA in healthy donors. CDR1 LGHNA and CDR2 YSLEER come from the germline V gene. The V gene end was trimmed by 1 base and the J gene end by 6 bases; junction bases not matched to a gene: 7. The CDR3 totals 15 residues. The study ran its PCR with 60 Vbeta and 13 Jbeta primers. Assay: immunoSEQ multiplex PCR; the TCRdb copy retains only in-frame clones and omits some. In the table there are 100,000 or so clones, 70% to 80% of which are singletons. This clone was picked up many times. The rearrangement links TRBV4-3 to TRBJ2-7; 9 nucleotides align to TRBD2. This TCR derives from a male donor in good health and CMV-seropositive. The sequencing sample was made of PBMCs. The CDR3 loop is CASSQVGGRGLEQYF. The CDR3 DNA is TGCGCCAGCAGCCAAGTAGGCGGGAGGGGTCTCGAGCAGTACTTC.